These T cell receptor beta chains were read from a single sample in a study of beta chain features in type 1 diabetes. Profiled with immunoSEQ multiplex PCR; TCRdb holds only in-frame clones, not every one. The sample includes 150,000 to 180,000 clones, about 8.5% of them seen just once. The sample was central memory CD4+ T cells from blood. The receptor source for this set is a man aged 18 to 30 in good health. Each CDR3 is given with its conserved first and last residue. The D gene is left open where the match is weak. Clone size is not always given. Where it is, it says once, few, many or a class for expanded clones.

cdr3_nt cdr3_aa cdr3_length clone_size j_call v_call d_call
TGTGCCAGCAGCCCCGTTAGCGGGAGTCGGCTCTCCTACGAGCAGTACTTC CASSPVSGSRLSYEQYF 17 . TRBJ2-7 TRBV5-6 TRBD2
TGTGCCAGCAGCTTAGTCGCAGGGCCGAGCGGGGAGCTGTTTTTT CASSLVAGPSGELFF 15 few TRBJ2-2 TRBV7-9 .
TGTGCCAGCAACCGGGACAGGAACACCGGGGAGCTGTTTTTT CASNRDRNTGELFF 14 . TRBJ2-2 TRBV19 TRBD1
TGTGCCAGCAGCTTAGGCGCAGGGGGTACCTACGAGCAGTACTTC CASSLGAGGTYEQYF 15 few TRBJ2-7 TRBV11-2 TRBD1
TGTGCCTGGGACAGGGGAAGGGGTCAGCCCCAGCATTTT CAWDRGRGQPQHF 13 few TRBJ1-5 TRBV30 TRBD1
TGTGCCAGCAGCTTGATGGGGGGGTCGGGGGAGTTCTTC CASSLMGGSGEFF 13 . TRBJ2-1 TRBV7-2 TRBD2
TGTGCCAGCAGTGGGACAGGGGTCACAGATACGCAGTATTTT CASSGTGVTDTQYF 14 few TRBJ2-3 TRBV6-1 TRBD1
TGTGCCAGCAGACGACTAGCGGGTATATTGGCCGTCACAGATACGCAGTATTTT CASRRLAGILAVTDTQYF 18 few TRBJ2-3 TRBV7-2 TRBD2
TGTGCCAGCAGCTTAGACTCTAGCGGGAGGTCAGATACGCAGTATTTT CASSLDSSGRSDTQYF 16 few TRBJ2-3 TRBV7-2 TRBD2
TGTGCCAGCAGCCAAGAGGTAGCGGGGGACACCGGGGAGCTGTTTTTT CASSQEVAGDTGELFF 16 many TRBJ2-2 TRBV4-2 TRBD2
TGCAGCGTTTATCTTTACACGAACACTGAAGCTTTCTTT CSVYLYTNTEAFF 13 . TRBJ1-1 TRBV29-1 .
TGCAGCGTTGTTTCCGGGTATGAAGCTTTCTTT CSVVSGYEAFF 11 . TRBJ1-1 TRBV29-1 .
TGTGCCAGTAGTTTGAGGCTGGAGGACAGGAACTATGGCTACACCTTC CASSLRLEDRNYGYTF 16 few TRBJ1-2 TRBV19 TRBD1
TGTGCCAGCAGCACCAGGGAAGAGACCCAGTACTTC CASSTREETQYF 12 many TRBJ2-5 TRBV5-4 .
TGTGCCAGCAGTCCAGGGACAGGGCTAATTAGTGATGAAAAACTGTTTTTT CASSPGTGLISDEKLFF 17 . TRBJ1-4 TRBV27 TRBD1
TGCAGCGTTCGCGTCACTAGCTCCTACGAGCAGTACTTC CSVRVTSSYEQYF 13 many TRBJ2-7 TRBV29-1 .
TGTGCCAGCAGTTATACCGGGACAGGGACAGCTCAGCCCCAGCATTTT CASSYTGTGTAQPQHF 16 few TRBJ1-5 TRBV27 TRBD1
TGTGCCATCAGTGAGTCGCAGGGGCAAGAGACCCAGTACTTC CAISESQGQETQYF 14 many TRBJ2-5 TRBV10-3 .
TGTGCCAGCAGCTTGGGTGGGACAGGGACGGTTGGGGCCAACGTCCTGACTTTC CASSLGGTGTVGANVLTF 18 few TRBJ2-6 TRBV5-6 TRBD1
TGTGCCAGCAGGACCGGGACTGCAGTCGGGGAGCTGTTTTTT CASRTGTAVGELFF 14 few TRBJ2-2 TRBV6-5 .
TGTGCCAGCAGCCAAAAACAGGGGGCTTATCAGCCCCAGCATTTT CASSQKQGAYQPQHF 15 . TRBJ1-5 TRBV4-2 TRBD1
TGTGCCAGCTCACCCCAGGGCAGTTTAAGGGAGCAGTACTTC CASSPQGSLREQYF 14 . TRBJ2-7 TRBV18 .
TGTGCCAGCAGACCGGGACTAGCGGGAGCGGTTGAGCAGTTCTTC CASRPGLAGAVEQFF 15 few TRBJ2-1 TRBV27 TRBD2
TGTGCCAGCAGCACAACCTGGTCCCAAGAGACCCAGTACTTC CASSTTWSQETQYF 14 . TRBJ2-5 TRBV11-1 .
TGTGCCAGCAGCTTATTTTTCCTAGCGGGGGGGCGGTTGAATGAGCAGTTCTTC CASSLFFLAGGRLNEQFF 18 . TRBJ2-1 TRBV13 TRBD2
TGTGCCAGCTCACCGACGGAGGGAGGCGAGCAGTACTTC CASSPTEGGEQYF 13 . TRBJ2-7 TRBV18 .
TGCGCCAGCAGCCAAGCGTTGGGCAGGGACTCCTACGAGCAGTACTTC CASSQALGRDSYEQYF 16 few TRBJ2-7 TRBV4-1 .
TGCGCCAGCAGCCGAAACACCGGGACAGGCCTCGCGGAGACCCAGTACTTC CASSRNTGTGLAETQYF 17 few TRBJ2-5 TRBV4-3 TRBD1
TGTGCCAGCAGCTTAAACACATTTCAAGGACAGGATTATGGCTACACCTTC CASSLNTFQGQDYGYTF 17 few TRBJ1-2 TRBV5-6 TRBD1
TGTGCCTGGAGTACGGGGAGTAATTCACCCCTCCACTTT CAWSTGSNSPLHF 13 few TRBJ1-6 TRBV30 .
TGTGCCAGCAGTCCCCGGGGGTACACCGGGGAGCTGTTTTTT CASSPRGYTGELFF 14 few TRBJ2-2 TRBV14 .
TGTGCCAGCAGCTCCCTACAGGCCTTCTATGGCTACACCTTC CASSSLQAFYGYTF 14 many TRBJ1-2 TRBV7-2 .
TGTGCCTGGAGGCAGGGGACCGTTAGTAATGAAAAACTGTTTTTT CAWRQGTVSNEKLFF 15 . TRBJ1-4 TRBV30 .
TGTGCCGCAACCGGGACAGAGAACTATGGCTACACCTTC CAATGTENYGYTF 13 . TRBJ1-2 TRBV10-3 TRBD1
TGCGCCAGCAGCTTCTCCGACAGGGTAAACACTGAAGCTTTCTTT CASSFSDRVNTEAFF 15 few TRBJ1-1 TRBV5-1 TRBD1
TGTGCCAGCAGCCCGCGACTAGCGCGCCTCTCCTACAATGAGCAGTTCTTC CASSPRLARLSYNEQFF 17 many TRBJ2-1 TRBV14 TRBD2
TGTGCCAGCAGCCCGCGACTAGCGGGTTCGAACACCGGGGAGCTGTTTTTT CASSPRLAGSNTGELFF 17 few TRBJ2-2 TRBV7-9 TRBD2
TGCGCCAGCAGCGAGGGACAGGGTTCCTACAATGAGCAGTTCTTC CASSEGQGSYNEQFF 15 many TRBJ2-1 TRBV5-1 TRBD1
TGTGCCAGCAGTTTAGCGGGAGGGGTGTCGAATGAGCAGTTCTTC CASSLAGGVSNEQFF 15 few TRBJ2-1 TRBV28 TRBD2
TGTGCCAGCAGCGTAGCGGTTTTTGTCGGCCAAGAGACCCAGTACTTC CASSVAVFVGQETQYF 16 . TRBJ2-5 TRBV9 .
TGTGCCAGCAGCTATAGGACAGGGGGAGGCTACGAGCAGTACTTC CASSYRTGGGYEQYF 15 few TRBJ2-7 TRBV7-2 TRBD1
TGTGCCAGCAGCTTGAACAGCAACTATGGCTACACCTTC CASSLNSNYGYTF 13 few TRBJ1-2 TRBV11-2 .
TGTGCCAGCAGCTTTTACCCAGGGGGCAACGACTATGGCTACACCTTC CASSFYPGGNDYGYTF 16 . TRBJ1-2 TRBV7-8 TRBD1
TGTGCCAGCAGTGCAACTAGCGGGATTACCTACGAGCAGTACTTC CASSATSGITYEQYF 15 . TRBJ2-7 TRBV25-1 TRBD2
TGTGCCACCAGACGGACTAGCACAGATACGCAGTATTTT CATRRTSTDTQYF 13 few TRBJ2-3 TRBV15 .
TGTGCCAGCAGCCGGACTAGCGTCAACGAGCAGTACTTC CASSRTSVNEQYF 13 many TRBJ2-7 TRBV7-2 TRBD2
TGTGCCAGCAGCTTAGGGTGGCAGGGGAACTACGAGCAGTACTTC CASSLGWQGNYEQYF 15 . TRBJ2-7 TRBV7-9 .
TGTGCCAGCAGCTTATACGGGGGGACACCAGATACGCAGTATTTT CASSLYGGTPDTQYF 15 few TRBJ2-3 TRBV7-3 .
TGTGCCTGGACCCCCCTTGGGACAGTCCGTGAGACCCAGTACTTC CAWTPLGTVRETQYF 15 . TRBJ2-5 TRBV30 TRBD1
TGCGCCAGCAGCTTGGCCACTGGCCGTCAGGGGTTGGAGCAGTACTTC CASSLATGRQGLEQYF 16 . TRBJ2-7 TRBV5-1 .
TGCGCCAGCAGCCCGCCGGGACTAGCGGGAGTTGGGGGGACCCAGTACTTC CASSPPGLAGVGGTQYF 17 . TRBJ2-5 TRBV5-1 TRBD2
TGTGCCAGCAGAGGACAGGTGAACACTGAAGCTTTCTTT CASRGQVNTEAFF 13 few TRBJ1-1 TRBV6-5 TRBD1
TGTGCCAGTAGTACCCCCGGGACAGGGTACCAAGAGACCCAGTACTTC CASSTPGTGYQETQYF 16 . TRBJ2-5 TRBV19 TRBD1
TGTGCCAGCAGTCAGGGGGTTCTTGGTGAGCAGTTCTTC CASSQGVLGEQFF 13 . TRBJ2-1 TRBV25-1 TRBD1
TGTGCCTGGGCAAACAGGGTCGGCAATCAGCCCCAGCATTTT CAWANRVGNQPQHF 14 . TRBJ1-5 TRBV30 .
TGCGCCAGCAGCTGGGGACTAGCGGGAGGCACAGATACGCAGTATTTT CASSWGLAGGTDTQYF 16 . TRBJ2-3 TRBV5-1 TRBD2
TGTGCCAGCAGGAGACTAGCGGACAATGAGCAGTTCTTC CASRRLADNEQFF 13 many TRBJ2-1 TRBV7-2 TRBD2
TGTGCCAGCAGTTTACAGGGTCAATGGGGGCCCCAGCATTTT CASSLQGQWGPQHF 14 . TRBJ1-5 TRBV27 .
TGTGCCAGCAGTTCCAAGACAGGGTACGGCTACACCTTC CASSSKTGYGYTF 13 . TRBJ1-2 TRBV28 TRBD1